The 24 T cell receptor beta chains in this list originate from one sample, sequenced in a study of shared T cell receptors in the human thymus. Sequencing was performed with immunoSEQ multiplex PCR; in TCRdb, only in-frame clones are kept and a portion is missing. Found here are roughly 550,000 clones, 75% to 80% of them singletons; the top ten hold around 0.012%. These data are also associated with another study on human thymus T cells.

The source material was thymocytes. The receptor set was obtained from a boy in the first two years of life with a congenital heart defect.

The V gene is TRBV5-6, the J gene TRBJ2-3; the D gene is possibly TRBD1 (5 bases). CDR1 is SGHDT and CDR2 is YYEEEE in the germline V gene. The CDR3 extends over 15 amino acids. Trimming took 3 bases from V and 1 from J, leaving 12 bases between them. The CDR3 sequence: CASSWGRAGTDTQYF. The CDR3 coding sequence is TGTGCCAGCAGCTGGGGCCGGGCCGGCACAGATACGCAGTATTTT.

This clone was detected only a few times. The V call is TRBV13, the J call TRBJ2-1; D possibly corresponds to TRBD2 (6 bases). Germline loops: CDR1 PRHDT, CDR2 FYEKMQ (reference sequence). The CDR3 length is 16 residues. V was cut by 5 bases and J by 7 bases, with 21 bases left in between. DNA for the CDR3: TGTGCCAGCAGCCTCGAAAGGCTAGCGCCCAGGAATGAGCAGTTCTTC. Encoded protein: CASSLERLAPRNEQFF.

The rearrangement uses TRBV10-3 and TRBJ2-7; 9 bases match TRBD1. The germline V gene has CDR1 ENHRY and CDR2 SYGVKD. This CDR3 contains 19 residues. The ends lost 10 bases at V and 3 bases at J; junction bases unmatched: 25. The DNA for the CDR3 is TGTGCCACCCCAACCCCCCAAGCGTGGGCGGGACAGGGTTTCTACGAGCAGTACTTC. Its translation is CATPTPQAWAGQGFYEQYF.

V gene TRBV7-9 combines with J gene TRBJ2-5, with 10 bases matching TRBD2. V was pared by 5 bases and J by 5 bases, with 11 bases of the junction left unmatched. Germline lookup yields CDR1 SEHNR and CDR2 FQNEAQ (reference sequence). The CDR3 extends over 16 amino acids. CDR3 in DNA: TGTGCCAGCAGCCCCCCCCAGCGGGAGGGTGTGGAGACCCAGTACTTC. Translating gives CASSPPQREGVETQYF.

The V call is TRBV11-2, the J call TRBJ2-7, with D perhaps matching TRBD2 (7 bases). CDR3 length: 15 amino acids. Germline CDR1 SGHAT, CDR2 FQNNGV. Trimming stripped 1 base from V and 2 bases from J, with 12 bases between. The CDR3 DNA follows: TGTGCCAGCAGCTTAGGTTTAGGGGGGGCCTACGAGCAGTACTTC. Translation gives CASSLGLGGAYEQYF.

The chain carries TRBV25-1 and TRBJ2-1; 7 bases line up with TRBD2. Looked up from germline, CDR1 is MGHDK and CDR2 is SYGVNS. This CDR3 spans 15 amino acids. The junction had 6 bases not matched to a gene; V was cut back by 4 bases and J by 3 bases. The CDR3: CASSATSRSYNEQFF. As DNA, the CDR3 is TGTGCCAGCAGTGCGACTAGCCGGAGCTACAATGAGCAGTTCTTC.

The rearrangement links TRBV27 to TRBJ2-1, with no clear D. Trimming took off 3 bases at V and 0 bases at J, with 6 bases between the two ends. Per germline, CDR1 MNHEY and CDR2 SMNVEV (reference sequence). The CDR3 totals 14 residues. The DNA for the CDR3 is TGTGCCAGCAGTTTGGAGAGCTCCTACAATGAGCAGTTCTTC. Protein product: CASSLESSYNEQFF.

The chain carries TRBV18 and TRBJ1-3, with D tentatively TRBD1 (6 bases). V shed 6 bases and J shed 3 bases, with 12 bases lying between them. Germline values: CDR1 KGHSH, CDR2 LQKENI. The CDR3 extends over 14 amino acids. The CDR3 region is CASSQMTGGNTIYF. The CDR3 bases are TGTGCCAGCTCCCAGATGACAGGTGGAAACACCATATATTTT. Supplemented by reference TRBV18 and TRBJ1-3, the full variable domain reads NAGVMQNPRHLVRRRGQEARLRCSPMKGHSHVYWYRQLPEEGLKFMVYLQKENIIDESGMPKERFSAEFPKEGPSILRIQQVVRGDSAAYFCASSQMTGGNTIYFGEGSWLTVV.

V is TRBV28 and J is TRBJ2-7; 9 bases fit TRBD2. V lost 8 bases and J lost 5; bases outside the gene matches: 10. The CDR3 runs 14 residues. CDR1 is MDHEN and CDR2 is SYDVKM in the germline V gene. The CDR3 sequence: CASQTSGELHEQYF. CDR3 sequence (DNA): TGTGCCAGCCAGACTAGCGGCGAGCTCCACGAGCAGTACTTC.

Here the CDR3 DNA reads TGTGCCGGCTCCGGGACTAGCTCCTACGAGCAGTACTTC. Its protein product is CAGSGTSSYEQYF. V is TRBV30 and J is TRBJ2-7; 8 bases match TRBD2. This CDR3 is built from 13 residues. The J segment lost 0 bases and the V segment lost 8 bases, leaving 6 bases of the junction unmatched. Germline V lookup: CDR1 GTSNPN, CDR2 SVGIG (reference sequence).

J is TRBJ1-4 and V is TRBV6-5; 9 bases line up with TRBD1. CDR3 length equals 15 residues. In germline, CDR1 is MNHEY, CDR2 SVGAGI. Trimming at V came to 2 bases and at J to 7 bases, leaving 5 bases not matched to a gene. The CDR3 nucleotides read TGTGCCAGCAGTTACCGGGACAGGGTGGGTGAAAAACTGTTTTTT. Its protein is CASSYRDRVGEKLFF.

This chain uses TRBV5-8 with TRBJ2-7; D might be TRBD1 (6 bases). The CDR3 has 14 residues. Germline CDR1 and CDR2: SGHTS and YDEGEE. V was pared by 0 bases and J by 5 bases, with 12 bases between. CDR3 nucleotide sequence: TGTGCCAGCAGCTTGGCTGGACAGACCAACGAGCAGTACTTC. Protein product: CASSLAGQTNEQYF.

CDR3 sequence: CAWKKGQGKMDEQYF. In nucleotides, the CDR3 is TGTGCCTGGAAAAAGGGACAGGGGAAAATGGACGAGCAGTACTTC. The chain employs TRBV30 and TRBJ2-5; TRBD1 matches at 10 bases. The DNA end is more similar to TRBJ2-7, so the J call may be wrong. This CDR3 is built from 15 residues. Per germline, CDR1 GTSNPN and CDR2 SVGIG (reference sequence).

This clone was seen just once. The chain recombines TRBV5-1 with TRBJ2-5; 10 nucleotides agree with TRBD2. The CDR3 has 17 amino acids. The trim removed 2 bases at V and 0 bases at J, leaving 7 bases unmatched. Germline V gene data show CDR1 as SGHRS and CDR2 as YFSETQ. This CDR3 reads CASSFKIAGGHQETQYF. The CDR3 nucleotides read TGCGCCAGCAGCTTTAAAATAGCGGGAGGCCACCAAGAGACCCAGTACTTC.

This chain connects TRBV4-3 to TRBJ2-7; TRBD2 matches at 10 bases. The CDR3 sequence is 17 residues long. Looked up from germline, CDR1 is LGHNA and CDR2 is YSLEER. The ends lost 0 bases at V and 6 bases at J; junction bases unmatched: 11. The CDR3: CASSQDPLRAGGPEQYF. CDR3 sequence (DNA): TGCGCCAGCAGCCAAGATCCCTTACGAGCGGGAGGGCCCGAGCAGTACTTC.

The V gene is TRBV30, the J gene TRBJ1-2; D unresolved. The germline V gene has CDR1 GTSNPN and CDR2 SVGIG (reference sequence). The length of the CDR3 is 14 residues. V was shortened by 5 bases and J by 1 base, with 14 bases between the two germline ends. CDR3 loop: CAWGGRGINYGYTF. The DNA of the CDR3 is TGTGCCTGGGGAGGTCGCGGCATTAACTATGGCTACACCTTC.

The J gene is TRBJ2-7, the V gene TRBV4-1; 7 bases are a match to TRBD1. V gave up 4 bases and J gave up 2 bases; unmatched junction bases: 5. Germline CDR1 reads MGHRA; CDR2 reads YSYEKL. The CDR3 is 14 residues long. The CDR3 DNA follows: TGCGCCAGCAGCCTACAGGGGCGCCCCTACGAGCAGTACTTC. Its translation is CASSLQGRPYEQYF.

The chain carries TRBV6-4 and TRBJ2-2, with D perhaps TRBD2 (5 bases). CDR1 and CDR2 from the germline V gene are MRHNA and SNTAGT. The germline V and J ends were trimmed by 0 bases and 9 bases, with 11 bases remaining between them. The CDR3 has 14 amino acids. CDR3 DNA: TGTGCCAGCAGTGACTCTAAGCGGACCCGGGAGCTGTTTTTT. This encodes CASSDSKRTRELFF.

This clone was picked up a small number of times. The CDR3 bases are TGCGCCAGCAGCCAAGCGGACCCTTTGAACACCGGGGAGCTGTTTTTT. Translation gives CASSQADPLNTGELFF. J is TRBJ2-2 and V is TRBV5-1; D is possibly TRBD2 (5 bases). Germline V gene data show CDR1 as SGHRS and CDR2 as YFSETQ. V gave up 4 bases and J gave up 1 base, with 14 bases separating them. The CDR3 contains 16 residues.

The chain combines TRBV27 with TRBJ1-2; maybe TRBD1 (6 bases). Looked up from germline, CDR1 is MNHEY and CDR2 is SMNVEV (reference sequence). The CDR3 sequence is 15 residues long. Trimming pared 0 bases from V and 3 bases from J, leaving 11 bases between. This CDR3 reads CASSLSKGDDYGYTF. The CDR3 DNA reads TGTGCCAGCAGTTTATCGAAGGGGGATGACTATGGCTACACCTTC.

This chain connects TRBV5-6 to TRBJ1-2; D gene ambiguous. CDR1 SGHDT and CDR2 YYEEEE come from the germline V gene. The CDR3 spans 13 residues. V was pared by 0 bases and J by 4 bases, with 7 bases between. CDR3 nucleotide sequence: TGTGCCAGCAGCTTGGGCCCGCGCTATGGCTACACCTTC. Amino acids: CASSLGPRYGYTF.

The J gene is TRBJ1-2, the V gene TRBV2; no reliable D call. Germline CDR1 and CDR2: SNHLY and FYNNEI. V was clipped by 0 bases and J by 3 bases, with 2 bases between them. This CDR3 is 12 amino acids long. The CDR3 DNA reads TGTGCCAGCAGTGAAGCCGACTATGGCTACACCTTC. It specifies CASSEADYGYTF.

The rearrangement joins TRBV19 to TRBJ1-1; D not certain. Germline V gene sequence: CDR1 LNHDA, CDR2 SQIVND (reference sequence). Between the trimmed V and J ends, which lost 5 bases and 4 bases, there was a span of 14 bases. The CDR3 covers 14 residues. CDR3 in DNA: TGTGCCAGTAGTGCCCACTTCCTTGGCACTGAAGCTTTCTTT. This gives the protein CASSAHFLGTEAFF.

This chain's CDR3 is CASSQEPSGSRTDTQYF. The CDR3 DNA is TGTGCCAGCAGCCAAGAACCTAGCGGGAGTCGCACAGATACGCAGTATTTT. This sequence joins TRBV14 and TRBJ2-3; 10 bases are shared with TRBD2. This CDR3 comprises 17 residues. Germline assignment: CDR1 SGHDN and CDR2 FVKESK. J gave up 1 base and V 0 bases, and 4 bases lay outside the gene matches.